The 5 T cell receptor beta chains presented below share a single source sample, sequenced in a study of cytotoxic CD8 clonotypes in ibrutinib-treated CLL. Data came from immunoSEQ multiplex PCR; TCRdb stores just in-frame clones and leaves some out. The sample includes about 80,000 clones, 70% to 80% seen only once; the top ten take 4.8%. The sequenced sample was PBMCs, obtained after 12 months of ibrutinib treatment. These receptors all stem from a human donor with chronic lymphocytic leukemia.

This chain uses TRBV7-9 with TRBJ2-6, with D perhaps being TRBD1 or TRBD2 (5 bases each). V lost 1 base and J lost 0, with 7 bases in between. Germline V lookup: CDR1 SEHNR, CDR2 FQNEAQ (reference sequence). This CDR3 region has 16 residues. CDR3 sequence: CASSLVGVSGANVLTF. The CDR3 DNA follows: TGTGCCAGCAGCTTAGTGGGGGTCTCTGGGGCCAACGTCCTGACTTTC.

This clone showed up just a few times. The chain uses TRBV29-1 and TRBJ1-2, with D possibly being TRBD1 (5 bases). This CDR3 region has 12 residues. Germline loops: CDR1 SQVTM, CDR2 ANQGSEA. Trimming stripped 6 bases from V and 2 bases from J, with 10 bases between. The CDR3 DNA sequence: TGCAGCGTGGGGGAGGGGAACTATGGCTACACCTTC. Translating gives CSVGEGNYGYTF.

This clone was observed at least ten times. V usage is TRBV5-1 and J usage is TRBJ1-6; 11 bases agree with TRBD1. The CDR3 has 16 residues. Germline CDR1 SGHRS, CDR2 YFSETQ. Trimming at V came to 3 bases and at J to 7 bases, leaving 6 bases not matched to a gene. In DNA form, the CDR3 reads TGCGCCAGCAGCTGGGACAGGGGGGCCGAGAATTCACCCCTCCACTTT. Protein product: CASSWDRGAENSPLHF.

The chain is built from TRBV7-6 and TRBJ2-3; D tentatively fits TRBD1 or TRBD2 (5 bases each). This CDR3 spans 15 amino acids. Deletions cut 5 bases from V and 5 bases from J, with 17 bases between. From germline, CDR1 is SGHVS and CDR2 FNYEAQ. CDR3 amino acids: CASSPLWGSQDTQYF. For the CDR3, the DNA is TGTGCCAGCAGCCCCCTGTGGGGGTCCCAAGATACGCAGTATTTT.

The V gene is TRBV11-3, the J gene TRBJ2-1, with 9 bases fitting TRBD2. J gave up 9 bases and V 3 bases, and 9 bases lay outside the gene matches. The germline V gene has CDR1 SGHNT and CDR2 YENEEA. The CDR3 extends over 15 amino acids. The CDR3 DNA is TGTGCCAGCAGCTTTTCGGCTAGCGGGGCCGCTGAGCAGTTCTTC. Protein: CASSFSASGAAEQFF. Using reference TRBV11-3 and TRBJ2-1 for the parts outside the CDR3, the full variable domain is EAGVVQSPRYKIIEKKQPVAFWCNPISGHNTLYWYLQNLGQGPELLIRYENEEAVDDSQLPKDRFSAERLKGVDSTLKIQPAELGDSAVYLCASSFSASGAAEQFFGPGTRLTVL.